The 14 T cell receptor beta chains below come from one sample, sequenced in a study of breast tumors, draining lymph nodes, adjacent tissues (dated by TCRdb to 2016 to 2017). The axillary draining lymph nodes of breast cancer patients were the source of the lymph node samples. The library was generated by multiplex PCR. These reads were obtained on an Illumina HiSeq 2000. TCRdb's own reprocessing of the public reads used fastp at Q25 and MiXCR and kept productive beta chains. Rows with a matching CDR3 protein are joined into one entry that keeps the most common DNA and genes. For this sample the table gives under 300,000 distinct CDR3 sequences, of which around 34% were detected only once. The top ten constitute 3% to 4.5% of the sample. The sequenced material came from axillary lymph node tissue. The receptors shown here come from a female donor with breast cancer. Some clones in this sample may be carry-over from other donors' samples.

In this sample, this clonotype turned up many times. J is TRBJ2-5 and V is TRBV20-1, with unresolved D. Trimming removed 5 bases from V and 1 base from J, with 11 bases in between. The CDR3 is made up of 13 amino acids. Germline assignment: CDR1 DFQATT and CDR2 SNEGSKA (reference sequence). The CDR3 region is CSAPDRIQETQYF. DNA for the CDR3: TGCAGTGCTCCCGACCGGATCCAAGAGACCCAGTACTTC.

This clonotype was found many times. The genes are TRBV20-1 and TRBJ1-2, with D possibly being TRBD1 (6 bases). This CDR3 contains 14 residues. In germline, CDR1 is DFQATT, CDR2 SNEGSKA (reference sequence). V lost 6 bases to trimming and J lost 4 bases, with 18 bases between them. CDR3 amino acids: CSADPLQGSYGYTF. The DNA of the CDR3 is TGCAGTGCAGACCCCCTACAGGGTAGCTATGGCTACACCTTC.

V gene TRBV15 combines with J gene TRBJ1-2, with TRBD1 as a possible D gene (6 bases). Trimming cost V 3 bases and J 8 bases, with 13 bases left between them. Germline CDR1 LNHNV, CDR2 YYDKDF (reference sequence). The CDR3 loop spans 13 amino acids. The CDR3 is CATSSFDRQGYTF. CDR3 coding DNA: TGTGCCACCAGCAGTTTTGACAGGCAGGGCTACACCTTC.

In its sample, this clonotype was seen many times. This sequence joins TRBV20-1 and TRBJ2-5, with 9 positions matching TRBD2. The length of the CDR3 is 17 residues. V gave up 0 bases and J gave up 5 bases; unmatched junction bases: 13. Germline V gene lookup returns CDR1 DFQATT and CDR2 SNEGSKA (reference sequence). DNA of the CDR3: TGCAGTGCTAGAGATTGGGGTAGCGGGGGCCAGGGGGAGACCCAGTACTTC. This sequence encodes CSARDWGSGGQGETQYF.

On this clonotype itself: Being one base from a much bigger clone, this may be a read error. The gene calls are TRBV6-1 and TRBJ2-3; D unclear. This CDR3 contains 15 residues. V was shortened by 1 base and J by 4 bases, with 12 bases between the two germline ends. Germline CDR1 MNHNS, CDR2 SASEGT. The CDR3 is CASSEVWGGADTQYF. The CDR3 bases are TGTGCCAGCAGTGAAGTATGGGGTGGGGCAGATACGCAGTATTTT.

This clonotype was observed many times. J is TRBJ2-7 and V is TRBV6-6, with TRBD2 identical over 7 bases. The CDR3 runs 14 residues. V trimming: 8 bases; J trimming: 4 bases; junction bases outside the gene matches: 11. Germline V gene data show CDR1 as MNHNY and CDR2 as SVGAGI (reference sequence). The CDR3: CASGKELATYEQYF. The CDR3 DNA follows: TGTGCCAGCGGAAAAGAACTAGCGACTTACGAGCAGTACTTC.

This clonotype was observed many times. J is TRBJ2-7 and V is TRBV7-8; D possibly uses TRBD1 or TRBD2 (5 bases each). CDR1 SGHVS and CDR2 FQNEAQ come from the germline V gene. The CDR3 is 15 residues long. Trimming cost V 5 bases and J 0 bases, with 14 bases left between them. In DNA form, the CDR3 reads TGTGCCAGCAGCCCACGTGAGGGGTTCTCCTACGAGCAGTACTTC. Translation: CASSPREGFSYEQYF.

This clonotype was counted a few times. A much more abundant neighbour one base away suggests this may be a read error. The CDR3 coding sequence is TGCGCCAGCAGCCACAGGGGGGCTTCGGGAGAGCAGTTCTTC. Encoded protein: CASSHRGASGEQFF. The chain combines TRBV4-1 with TRBJ2-1; tentative D call: TRBD1 (7 bases). CDR1 is MGHRA and CDR2 is YSYEKL in the germline V gene. The length of the CDR3 is 14 residues. The V end lost 3 bases, the J end lost 10 bases, and 16 bases lay between the germline ends.

The V call is TRBV11-2, the J call TRBJ2-1; no reliable D call. Trimming removed 7 bases at V and 0 bases at J, with 7 bases between. The CDR3 contains 13 residues. Germline CDR1 and CDR2: SGHAT and FQNNGV. The CDR3 DNA reads TGTGCCAGCATGGACCGCTCCTACAATGAGCAGTTCTTC. It translates to CASMDRSYNEQFF.

This clonotype was observed once. A read error may explain this, as a much larger clone is one base away. The CDR3 nucleotides read TGCAGTGCTAGAGGGGGAAACAGGGTTGGGGAGCGGTTCTTC. Translated, it gives CSARGGNRVGERFF. The rearrangement uses TRBV20-1 and TRBJ2-1, with D possibly matching TRBD1 (6 bases). Germline values: CDR1 DFQATT, CDR2 SNEGSKA (reference sequence). This CDR3 has 14 residues.

V is TRBV5-4 and J is TRBJ1-3, with 7 nucleotides matching TRBD1. CDR3 length: 16 residues. Per germline, CDR1 SGHNT and CDR2 YYREEE (reference sequence). Trimming at V came to 4 bases and at J to 0 bases, leaving 7 bases not matched to a gene. The CDR3 DNA sequence: TGTGCCAGCAGCCGCGACAGGGACTCCTCTGGAAACACCATATATTTT. It translates to CASSRDRDSSGNTIYF.

This chain connects TRBV4-3 to TRBJ2-5, with a weak D call TRBD2 (5 bases). The CDR3 consists of 15 residues. The ends were cut back, 5 bases at V and 4 bases at J, with 17 bases in the middle. The germline CDR1 and CDR2 sequences are LGHNA and YSLEER. Here the CDR3 DNA reads TGCGCCAGCAGCTTCCGGGATCCCCGGACAGAGACCCAGTACTTC. Amino acids: CASSFRDPRTETQYF.

The chain carries TRBV18 and TRBJ2-1; the D is unclear. The CDR3 totals 13 residues. Germline CDR1 KGHSH, CDR2 LQKENI. Trimming took off 6 bases at V and 5 bases at J, with 11 bases between the two ends. CDR3 residues: CASSPTTDNEQFF. In DNA form, the CDR3 reads TGTGCCAGCTCCCCGACAACCGACAATGAGCAGTTCTTC.

This clonotype has more than one count but fewer than ten. Lacking the conserved final phenylalanine or tryptophan, this CDR3 likely reflects a read error. This chain connects TRBV20-1 to TRBJ2-7, with D possibly matching TRBD2 (6 bases). Germline V lookup: CDR1 DFQATT, CDR2 SNEGSKA (reference sequence). This CDR3 region has 13 residues. The CDR3: CSASRRTNYAQYL. CDR3 nucleotide sequence: TGCAGTGCTAGTCGGCGGACTAATTACGCGCAGTACCTC.